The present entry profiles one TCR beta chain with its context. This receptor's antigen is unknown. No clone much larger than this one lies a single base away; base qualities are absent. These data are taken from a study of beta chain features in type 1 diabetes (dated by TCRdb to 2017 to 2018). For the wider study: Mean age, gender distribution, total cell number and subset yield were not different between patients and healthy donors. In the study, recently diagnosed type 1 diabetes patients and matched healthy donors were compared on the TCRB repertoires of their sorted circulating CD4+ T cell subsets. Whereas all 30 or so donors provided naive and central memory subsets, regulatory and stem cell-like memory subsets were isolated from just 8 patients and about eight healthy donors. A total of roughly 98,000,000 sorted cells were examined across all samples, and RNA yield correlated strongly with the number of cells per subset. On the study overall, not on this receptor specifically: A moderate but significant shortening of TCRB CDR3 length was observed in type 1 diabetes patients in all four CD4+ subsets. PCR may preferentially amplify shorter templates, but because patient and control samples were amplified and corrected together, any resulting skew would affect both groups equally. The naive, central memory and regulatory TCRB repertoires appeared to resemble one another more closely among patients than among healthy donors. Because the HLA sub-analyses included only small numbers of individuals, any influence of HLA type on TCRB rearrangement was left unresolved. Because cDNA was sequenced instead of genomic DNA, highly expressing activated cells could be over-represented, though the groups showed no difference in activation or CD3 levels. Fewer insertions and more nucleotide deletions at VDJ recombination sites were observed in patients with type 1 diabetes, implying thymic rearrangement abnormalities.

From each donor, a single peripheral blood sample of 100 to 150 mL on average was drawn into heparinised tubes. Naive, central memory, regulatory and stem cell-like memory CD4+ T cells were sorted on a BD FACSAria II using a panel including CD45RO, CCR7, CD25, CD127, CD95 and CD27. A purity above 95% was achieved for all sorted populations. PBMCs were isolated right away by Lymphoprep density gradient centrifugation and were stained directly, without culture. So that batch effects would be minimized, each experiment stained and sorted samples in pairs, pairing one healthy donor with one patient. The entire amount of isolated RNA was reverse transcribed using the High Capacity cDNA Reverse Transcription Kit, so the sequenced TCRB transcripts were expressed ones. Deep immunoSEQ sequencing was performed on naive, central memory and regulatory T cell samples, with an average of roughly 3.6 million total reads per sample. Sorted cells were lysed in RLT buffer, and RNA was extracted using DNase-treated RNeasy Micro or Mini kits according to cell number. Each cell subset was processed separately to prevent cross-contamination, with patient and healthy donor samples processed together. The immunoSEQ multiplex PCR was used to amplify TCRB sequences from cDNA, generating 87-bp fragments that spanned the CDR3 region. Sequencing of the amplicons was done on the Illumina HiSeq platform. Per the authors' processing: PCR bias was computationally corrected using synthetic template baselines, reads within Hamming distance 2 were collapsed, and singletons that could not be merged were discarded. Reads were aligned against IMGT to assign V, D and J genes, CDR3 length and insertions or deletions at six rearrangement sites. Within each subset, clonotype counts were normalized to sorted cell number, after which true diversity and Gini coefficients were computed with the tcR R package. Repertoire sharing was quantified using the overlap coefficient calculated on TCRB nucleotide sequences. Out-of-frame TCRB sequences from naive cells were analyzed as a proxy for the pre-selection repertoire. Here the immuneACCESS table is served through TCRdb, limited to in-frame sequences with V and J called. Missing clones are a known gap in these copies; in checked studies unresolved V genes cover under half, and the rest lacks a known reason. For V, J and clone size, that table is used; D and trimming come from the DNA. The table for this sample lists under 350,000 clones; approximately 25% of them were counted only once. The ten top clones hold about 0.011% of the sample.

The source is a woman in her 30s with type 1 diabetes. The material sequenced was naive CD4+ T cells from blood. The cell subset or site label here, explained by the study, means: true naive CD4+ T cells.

Here is the DNA: TGCAGCGTTGAAGCAGGGACACGCTATGGCTACACCTTC. Translated, it reads CSVEAGTRYGYTF. The rearrangement joined TRBV29-1 to TRBJ1-2; matching of 6 bases hints at TRBD1 as the D gene. Via the germline V gene, CDR1 is SQVTM and CDR2 ANQGSEA. The cysteine opens and the phenylalanine closes a CDR3 of 13 amino acids. The read is trimmed to its CDR3 DNA, 39 bases read in frame from base 1. Trimming at the junction amounts to 1 base on V and 4 bases on J, and the germline ends lie 10 bases apart.